This entry concerns a single TCR beta chain. Its cognate antigen has yet to be identified. The input lacks base qualities; no much larger clone sits a single base away. The entry originates in a study of metastatic and nonmetastatic thyroid tumors (TCRdb year 2020). For context, the study as a whole: For patients with malignant and with benign thyroid disease, the researchers compared repertoires between peripheral blood samples and tumor or nodule tissue samples. Here is what the overall study found, with its caveats: In both blood and tumor samples, malignant tumors were reported to have significantly higher TCR beta diversity than benign nodules.

The germline V gene (reference sequence) specifies MNHNY as CDR1 and SVGAGI as CDR2. The CDR3 numbers 12 residues from cysteine through phenylalanine. The retained sequence is limited to the CDR3, 36 bases, with the frame set at the first base. V trim: 2 bases; J trim: 8 bases; unmatched bases: 0. Before undergoing thyroid surgery, none of the patients had been given any kind of treatment. Using T-cell receptor beta sequencing, the study looked back at clinical samples from patients collected from about 2011 to 2018. Library construction relied on PCR. TCRdb names Illumina HiSeq 4000 as the instrument used. High-throughput sequencing was used to profile the CDR3 region of the TCR beta-chain in every patient. From the authors' description of their analysis: Drawing on CDR3 differences between clinicopathological groups, the researchers built a classifier meant to tell apart patients with distant-metastatic papillary thyroid cancer. To measure repertoire diversity the researchers used the Shannon index, while the Morisita-Horn index served to gauge how similar the tumor and blood repertoires were. TCRdb reran the public reads through fastp at Q25 and MiXCR, keeping productive beta chains. TCRdb's processing, not the authors', yielded these V and J calls. This sample is represented by 12,000 to 15,000 clones; less than 4.5% of them were singletons. The ten largest clones take up 25% to 30% of the sample.

The TCR was taken from a female donor with papillary thyroid cancer or a benign thyroid nodule (not recorded which). Some clones in this sample may be carry-over from other donors' samples. The chain links TRBV6-6 with TRBJ2-1; the junction holds 7 bases that match TRBD1. Sequences were obtained from tumor tissue. The CDR3 region: CASSYDRDEQFF. The DNA sequence is TGTGCCAGCAGTTACGACAGGGATGAGCAGTTCTTC.